This T cell receptor beta chain derives from a study of cytotoxic CD8 clonotypes in ibrutinib-treated CLL. Study-wide findings and caveats: Public clonotypes showed up rarely, and on treatment they shrank or held steady. Sustained-remission and progressing patients had unequal sampling times.

Worth noting for this clone: Its antigen remains unidentified.

The CDR3 is 16 residues long. V was pared by 5 bases and J by 0 bases, with 19 bases between. Germline CDR1 and CDR2: SQVTM and ANQGSEA. TCRdb's table, derived via immunoSEQ multiplex PCR, lists solely in-frame clones and lacks some. The table has approximately 150,000 clones, about 88% seen once. Sequenced here: PBMCs, sampled at disease progression, from a patient treated with ibrutinib. This chain connects TRBV29-1 to TRBJ2-5; the D call may be TRBD1 or TRBD2 (5 bases each). The TCR comes from a human donor with chronic lymphocytic leukemia. DNA for the CDR3: TGCAGCGTTTCCCCCCGCCGGGACGTCGACCAAGAGACCCAGTACTTC. Translated: CSVSPRRDVDQETQYF.